This T cell receptor beta chain was recorded in a study of cytomegalovirus exposure and HLA in healthy donors (dated by TCRdb to 2017 to 2019). About the investigation overall: An earlier analysis of some 600 of the donors reported 250 to 300 Gb of sequence data and 117 million unique TCR beta sequences obtained from approximately 180 million T cells. An early release that covered more than 550 HLA-typed donors contained 300 to 350 gigabases of sequencing data and 75 million to 100 million unique TCR sequences. Of the approximately 400 genotyped donors, 80% to 90% were placed in the genetic ancestry cluster associated with self-reported Caucasian donors. The aim of the study was to test whether cataloging public T cell receptors could identify signatures of past pathogen exposure. The study used immunosequencing to profile the T cell repertoires of several hundred subjects and linked those repertoires to cytomegalovirus serostatus. A separate validation cohort of about 110 different subjects was used in addition to the 666-subject first cohort. The study combined high-throughput TCR immunosequencing, statistical association of individual TCRs with disease status, and machine learning to predict cytomegalovirus infection status. A later analysis re-analyzed previously published TCR beta repertoires from roughly 600 donors and added high-resolution HLA genotyping to study TCR occurrence patterns. Rather than drawing on any new phenotypic data, the later analysis identified candidate immune exposures from TCR beta sequences and the way those sequences occurred across donors. An earlier analysis of about 620 of the donors applied high-throughput TCR beta sequencing to assess whether each TCR beta V gene segment acted as functional or pseudogenic. Donor age, sex, ethnicity and CMV serostatus were collected together with the repertoire data. In a later genetic analysis, genome-wide SNP genotypes for about three fifths of the roughly 670 donors were used, and that subset was treated as a discovery cohort. All discovery cohort repertoires had been generated on a single sequencing platform. Both class I and class II loci were covered by HLA typing, at four-digit resolution. Typing coverage varied by locus: roughly 620-630 donors for A, B, C, DRB1 and DQB1; about 520 for DQA1; about 570 for DPA1; approximately 470 for DPB1. Several DR-DQ haplotypes were treated as single units for association and clustering because of strong linkage in the cohort. On average, approximately 250,000 unique TCR beta nucleotide sequences were sequenced per donor among a few hundred genotyped donors of the cohort, with roughly 18% of those sequences being non-productive.

Library prep was done by the immunoSEQ multiplex PCR assay. A mixture of 60 forward primers for TCR Vbeta segments and 13 reverse primers for TCR Jbeta segments was used in the multiplex PCR. Amplification of the CDR3 region of rearranged TCR beta genes was performed with a multiplex PCR assay on genomic DNA. The amplified TCR beta libraries were sequenced on the Illumina HiSeq System as 87-base-pair reads. From the authors' description of their analysis: A later analysis counted about 82 million unique TCR beta chains across the 650 to 700 repertoires, and some 11 million of these chains were shared by at least two donors. Raw reads were error-corrected and collapsed into unique sequences with a nearest-neighbor algorithm that merged closely related sequences to remove PCR and sequencing errors. To assign V, D and J gene segments, CDR3 sequences were aligned to IMGT reference sequences. For a sequence to be retained, a match of at least six nucleotides was required to both a V gene segment and a J gene segment. Rearrangements were classified as productive when the CDR3 lacked stop codons and remained in frame with V and J, and all other rearrangements were classified as non-productive. CDR3 was defined by IMGT convention, running from the second conserved V-encoded cysteine to the conserved J-encoded phenylalanine. Sequences without an unambiguous match to a single V gene segment were excluded from the earlier analysis of 450 to 650 of the donors. In an earlier analysis of around 600 of the donors, V segments were called functional above 56.7% productive rearrangements and were called segregating when the between-donor standard deviation exceeded 5%. A statistical classification framework was built to diagnose cytomegalovirus status from the catalog of TCR beta chain sequences. A later analysis assigned V and J genes by comparing TCR nucleotide sequences with IMGT/GENE-DB human TR gene sequences. Using the TCRdist pipeline, a later analysis assigned CDR3 sequences along with most-parsimonious VDJ recombination scenarios. In a later analysis, every TCR beta chain was defined by the combination of its CDR3 amino acid sequence and its V-gene family, and reads without a unique V-gene family were dropped. A later analysis removed several hundred highly shared, low-generation-probability nucleotide sequences to deal with suspected cross-contamination and a sequencing artifact. In a later analysis, a clonal expansion index for each public chain was calculated from normalized within-repertoire ranks of inferred template counts. Generation probabilities in a later analysis came from a VDJ recombination model fitted to out-of-frame rearrangements, and those results were checked against IGoR. In a later analysis, TCR-TCR, TCR-HLA and TCR-CMV co-occurrence was scored with hypergeometric tests, and a repertoire-size bias correction was applied to TCR pairs. To estimate false discovery rates, a later analysis permuted the HLA or CMV assignments 20 times. In a later analysis, co-occurring TCRs were grouped with DBSCAN, and TCRdist sequence similarity was added when clustering was performed within HLA-allele-positive subsets. Repertoires with fewer than 30,000 or more than 120,000 public chains were left out of co-occurrence clustering, as were five repertoires with anomalous nucleotide sharing. This is the immuneACCESS table as TCRdb keeps it, with only in-frame sequences that have V and J called. A part of the clones is gone; compared with another copy, unresolved V genes explain less than half, and the rest is unexplained. The D gene and trimming were derived from the DNA, and the V and J assignments and clone size from that table. Recorded for this sample are roughly 89,000 clones; roughly 67% of them occurred a single time. Clones ranked in the top ten supply about a fifth of the sample.

The cohort was made up of 650 to 700 healthy bone marrow donors. At the time of sampling, all cohort members were nominally healthy, though unrecorded immune exposures were likely present. The donor was CMV seropositive and was included in the group of about 290 seropositive cohort members. A peripheral blood sample was collected from each donor, and TCR beta sequencing was performed on peripheral blood mononuclear cells. The Qiagen DNeasy Blood Extraction Kit was used to extract genomic DNA from the blood cell samples. The full study reports these points: According to a later analysis, most CMV-associated TCR beta chains appeared to be HLA-restricted, and the HLA associations seemed to be driven largely by CMV exposure. Because counts were too low, more than 15 rarely observed V segments, including chromosome 9 orphons, were excluded from the earlier analysis of 587 of the donors. Because some donors lacked HLA typing at each locus, the association tests relied only on the typed subset. The authors suggested that the approach could potentially be generalized to other disease states and immunological phenotypes. In this cohort, only TCR beta chains were sequenced, and detectable features were limited by the absence of alpha or paired-chain data. In a later genetic analysis, fewer N-insertions in productive TCRs were reported among donors in an Asian-associated ancestry cluster than the approximately 670-donor mean. Sequencing depth was assumed to be roughly uniform across donors in the presence/absence analyses, though that assumption may not hold. A cluster of highly shared sequence variants was judged likely to represent a technical artifact of the sequencing pipeline. An association between a missense DCLRE1C variant and V-gene and J-gene trimming of TCR beta chains was found in a later genetic analysis and replicated in an independent cohort. In the study, approximately 160 TCR beta chains were listed as associated with cytomegalovirus. The only immune exposure information available for the cohort was CMV serostatus. The classifier was reported to diagnose cytomegalovirus status with high specificity and sensitivity in both the original and validation cohorts. When HLA alleles, especially DR and DQ, strongly co-occurred, attributing TCR associations to individual alleles was difficult. Correlated functional status among segregating V segments might reflect linkage disequilibrium, but an unknown experimental factor could not be ruled out. In vitro tests confirmed that a few of the cytomegalovirus-associated TCR beta chains recognize cytomegalovirus antigens. The 87-base-pair reads could not distinguish some IMGT-functional V segments, including TRBV6-2 and TRBV6-3, so those segments were excluded. In a later analysis, HLA-associated TCR beta chains showed more clonal expansion and lower generation probabilities than non-associated chains that were equally common. At a false discovery rate of 0.05, a later analysis linked some 18,000 TCR beta sequences to specific HLA alleles. A further reported finding was that TCR beta sequences accurately predicted the HLA-A and HLA-B alleles for most subjects in the first cohort. Across donors, most TCR sequences were observed very rarely, whereas some public TCRs were present in many individuals. A later analysis found that TCR association rates varied across HLA loci, with DRB1 alleles showing the most associated TCRs and HLA-C alleles the fewest. In an earlier analysis of approximately 600 of the donors, most TCR beta V segments were observed in productive rearrangements about 87% or about 30% of the time, broadly matching IMGT annotations. According to a later analysis, parvovirus B19, influenza, CMV and Epstein-Barr virus appeared linked to several top co-occurrence clusters.

The CDR3 starts with the cysteine, ends with the phenylalanine, and has 13 residues. The kept DNA is CDR3 alone, 39 bases in frame from the first base. Based on the germline V gene, the CDR1 and CDR2 sequences are SGHVS and FNYEAQ. The trim is 4 bases for V and 6 bases for J, with a gap of 13 bases between the germline ends. Note on this clone: Its binding antigen is unknown. It has no much larger one-base neighbor in the sample; base qualities were not kept.

This receptor chain uses TRBV7-6 and TRBJ2-7; there is no confident call for the D gene. The TCR comes from a woman in her fifties or sixties in good health and CMV-seropositive. The material sequenced was PBMCs. The DNA reads as follows: TGTGCCAGCAGCTACTCCCACCTCGGCGAGCAGTACTTC. The resulting protein is CASSYSHLGEQYF.